The 15 T cell receptor beta chains below were found in one sample sequenced in a study of T-cell reconstitution after alpha-beta-depleted transplantation in children. Unique molecular identifiers tagged the TCRbeta library. TCRdb re-called the PCR reads with MiXCR, one entry per CDR3 protein. The table has around 600,000 distinct CDR3 sequences, approximately 17% seen once. The sample consisted of PBMCs from the stem cell graft donor, taken from the stem cell graft. The receptors stem from a human donor who donated a stem cell graft to a child with acute myeloid leukemia.

The rearrangement links TRBV12-3 or TRBV12-4 to TRBJ2-7; 8 nucleotides align to TRBD2. This CDR3 region has 15 residues. V was clipped by 5 bases and J by 3 bases; unmatched bases: 9. As DNA, the CDR3 is TGTGCCAGCAGTACGACGGGGGGGATGAACTACGAGCAGTACTTC. This sequence encodes CASSTTGGMNYEQYF.

V is TRBV12-3 or TRBV12-4 and J is TRBJ2-1, with 8 bases identical to TRBD2. The CDR3 spans 15 residues. The V segment lost 8 bases and the J segment 0 bases; nucleotides outside the gene matches: 6. The CDR3 reads CASGGGSSSYNEQFF. The DNA of the CDR3 is TGTGCCAGCGGCGGGGGGTCTAGCTCCTACAATGAGCAGTTCTTC.

The genes are TRBV5-1 and TRBJ1-1; D remains unclear. V dropped 4 bases and J dropped 4 bases, with 20 bases sitting between them. From germline, CDR1 is SGHRS and CDR2 YFSETQ. This CDR3 has 16 residues. The CDR3 DNA sequence: TGCGCCAGCAGCCCCTTGCCCCTACCTACGGGCACTGAAGCTTTCTTT. Its translation: CASSPLPLPTGTEAFF.

The J gene is TRBJ2-5, the V gene TRBV28; tentatively, D is TRBD1 or TRBD2 (5 bases each). Trimming removed 4 bases at V and 0 bases at J, with 9 bases between. The CDR3 extends over 14 amino acids. Per the germline V gene, CDR1 is MDHEN and CDR2 is SYDVKM. CDR3 region: CASSSGAYQETQYF. The CDR3 DNA is TGTGCCAGCAGTTCCGGGGCGTACCAAGAGACCCAGTACTTC.

This clonotype was counted ten times or more. CDR3 DNA sequence: TGCAGTGCAAGACTCGACGGTGCAACTAATGAAAAACTGTTTTTT. Translating it yields CSARLDGATNEKLFF. The J gene is TRBJ1-4, the V gene TRBV20-1, with unresolved D. The CDR3 contains 15 residues. Trimming stripped 6 bases from V and 0 bases from J, with 14 bases between. Germline V CDR1 and CDR2: DFQATT, SNEGSKA (reference sequence).

This clonotype was counted many times. This sequence joins TRBV7-9 and TRBJ2-1; D gene ambiguous. CDR1 is SEHNR, CDR2 FQNEAQ, per germline (reference sequence). Trimming shortened V by 6 bases and J by 3 bases, and 6 bases separated the two germline ends. CDR3 length: 12 residues. CDR3 DNA sequence: TGTGCCAGCAGTTCCATCTACAATGAGCAGTTCTTC. Translation gives CASSSIYNEQFF.

At least ten counts were recorded for this clonotype. The chain couples TRBV7-2 to TRBJ1-5; D remains unclear. Germline V lookup: CDR1 SGHTA, CDR2 FQGNSA. CDR3 length: 14 residues. Between the trimmed V and J ends, which lost 3 bases and 0 bases, there was a span of 6 bases. The CDR3 region has the DNA TGTGCCAGCAGCTTCACGGATAGCAATCAGCCCCAGCATTTT. This encodes CASSFTDSNQPQHF.

This clonotype was seen a few times. V is TRBV5-1 and J is TRBJ2-5; tentatively, D is TRBD1 or TRBD2 (5 bases each). V was shortened by 7 bases and J by 0 bases, with 16 bases between the two germline ends. The V gene's germline CDR1 is SGHRS and CDR2 YFSETQ. This CDR3 spans 15 amino acids. The CDR3 spells CASASQGRNQETQYF. The DNA of the CDR3 is TGCGCCAGCGCATCCCAGGGACGAAACCAAGAGACCCAGTACTTC.

The genes are TRBV6-4 and TRBJ2-3; the match to TRBD2 covers 12 bases. The CDR3 has 19 residues. Germline CDR1 reads MRHNA; CDR2 reads SNTAGT. V dropped 5 bases and J dropped 0; count of bases not matched to a gene: 12. CDR3 in amino acids: CASSHTSGGSRISTDTQYF. The CDR3 region has the DNA TGTGCCAGCAGTCACACTAGCGGGGGGTCACGAATTAGCACAGATACGCAGTATTTT.

In its sample, this clonotype was seen many times. V and J are TRBV5-1 and TRBJ1-1; D is uncertain. Per germline, CDR1 SGHRS and CDR2 YFSETQ. The CDR3 has 12 residues. V was cut by 0 bases and J by 3 bases, with 3 bases left in between. CDR3 region: CASSLDDTEAFF. The CDR3 coding sequence is TGCGCCAGCAGCTTGGACGACACTGAAGCTTTCTTT. Together with reference TRBV5-1 and TRBJ1-1, the CDR3 gives the full variable domain: KAGVTQTPRYLIKTRGQQVTLSCSPISGHRSVSWYQQTPGQGLQFLFEYFSETQRNKGNFPGRFSGRQFSNSRSEMNVSTLELGDSALYLCASSLDDTEAFFGQGTRLTVV.

This clonotype was counted many times. The gene calls are TRBV5-4 and TRBJ2-3, with 8 bases fitting TRBD2. In germline, CDR1 is SGHNT, CDR2 YYREEE (reference sequence). The CDR3 contains 16 residues. Losses at the gene ends were 4 bases for V and 0 bases for J; bases not matched to a gene: 7. Written as DNA, the CDR3 is TGTGCCAGCAGCCGTATGACTAGCGCAAGCACAGATACGCAGTATTTT. It translates to CASSRMTSASTDTQYF.

This clonotype was recorded many times. The genes are TRBV5-1 and TRBJ2-3, with unresolved D. The CDR3 loop spans 14 amino acids. The germline V gene has CDR1 SGHRS and CDR2 YFSETQ. The V gene lost 4 bases and the J gene lost 3 bases, with 12 bases spanning the gap. The CDR3: CASSPQGRTDTQYF. In DNA form, the CDR3 reads TGCGCCAGCAGCCCGCAAGGAAGGACAGATACGCAGTATTTT.

The chain employs TRBV24-1 and TRBJ2-1; D is ambiguous. Trimming pared 3 bases from V and 4 bases from J, leaving 15 bases between. Per the germline V gene, CDR1 is KGHDR and CDR2 is SFDVKD. There are 16 residues in the CDR3. The CDR3 bases are TGTGCCACCAGTGATACAGCGCCCCGAGCTTACAATGAGCAGTTCTTC. Residues: CATSDTAPRAYNEQFF.

This chain joins TRBV20-1 and TRBJ2-3; TRBD2 matches 11 bases. Germline loops: CDR1 DFQATT, CDR2 SNEGSKA (reference sequence). This CDR3 is 15 amino acids long. V shed 6 bases, J shed 3 bases, and the junction held 8 bases outside the gene matches. The CDR3 loop is CSAHPLAGGTDTQYF. The CDR3 DNA sequence: TGCAGTGCCCACCCCCTAGCGGGGGGTACAGATACGCAGTATTTT.

Note on this clonotype: This clone may be a read error of a much larger clone one base away. This rearrangement joins TRBV24-1 to TRBJ2-2; the D is unclear. Germline V gene lookup returns CDR1 KGHDR and CDR2 SFDVKD. This CDR3 contains 13 residues. DNA of the CDR3: TGTGCCACCAGTGGAGAGAACACCTGGGAGCTGTTTTTT. It codes for CATSGENTWELFF.